The next 20 T cell receptor beta chains were all read from a single sample in a study of blood T cell repertoires in COVID-19. Using immunoSEQ multiplex PCR, the repertoire was profiled, and TCRdb retains in-frame clones only, with some absent. This table has about 42,000 clones, around 90% appearing once. Material: peripheral blood. The receptors stem from a human donor in a cohort sampled during active COVID-19.

The gene calls are TRBV24-1 and TRBJ1-5; 7 positions match TRBD1. The CDR3 length is 14 residues. In germline, CDR1 is KGHDR, CDR2 SFDVKD. Losses at the gene ends were 4 bases for V and 5 bases for J; bases not matched to a gene: 4. In nucleotides, the CDR3 is TGTGCCACCAGTGACGCCGGGACAGATCAGCCCCAGCATTTT. Its translation is CATSDAGTDQPQHF.

The rearrangement links TRBV18 to TRBJ2-7; weak D call: TRBD1 (5 bases). V gave up 7 bases and J gave up 2 bases, with 12 bases separating them. CDR3 length equals 13 residues. Germline loops: CDR1 KGHSH, CDR2 LQKENI. The DNA for the CDR3 is TGTGCCAGCTGCCCAGGGATAGCCTACGAGCAGTACTTC. Translated: CASCPGIAYEQYF.

This clone was detected only a few times. DNA for the CDR3: TGTGCCAGTTCTGGGTATTCAGGGGATTTCGGATTTTACGAGCAGTACTTC. Amino acids: CASSGYSGDFGFYEQYF. The chain carries TRBV19 and TRBJ2-7; possible D gene TRBD1, 6 bases. CDR3 size: 17 residues. Germline CDR1 LNHDA, CDR2 SQIVND (reference sequence). V shed 8 bases and J shed 4 bases, with 27 bases lying between them.

The chain employs TRBV7-2 and TRBJ1-2; D gene ambiguous. Germline loops: CDR1 SGHTA, CDR2 FQGNSA. The CDR3 totals 16 residues. Trimming left V 1 base short and J 1 base short, with 13 bases between. The CDR3 loop reads CASSLGFDHNNYGYTF. The CDR3 DNA is TGTGCCAGCAGCTTAGGTTTTGATCACAATAACTATGGCTACACCTTC.

The gene calls are TRBV19 and TRBJ1-1; D might be TRBD1 (6 bases). This CDR3 comprises 13 residues. Deletions cut 3 bases from V and 2 bases from J, with 7 bases between. The germline gives CDR1 LNHDA, CDR2 SQIVND (reference sequence). The CDR3 sequence: CASSMGTNTEAFF. CDR3 coding DNA: TGTGCCAGTAGTATGGGGACAAACACTGAAGCTTTCTTT.

This clone was picked up a small number of times. This specimen includes other DNA sequences encoding the same CDR3. This chain connects TRBV6-5 to TRBJ2-7; D is ambiguous. Germline CDR1 MNHEY, CDR2 SVGAGI. Trimming shortened V by 6 bases and J by 4 bases, and 10 bases separated the two germline ends. CDR3 size: 12 residues. The CDR3 protein is CASSSSYYEQYF. The CDR3 DNA is TGTGCCAGCAGCTCTTCGTATTACGAGCAGTACTTC.

The chain has TRBV7-2 and TRBJ1-1, with D uncertain. The CDR3 spans 15 residues. The V gene's germline CDR1 is SGHTA and CDR2 FQGNSA. Trimming left V 5 bases short and J 1 base short, with 14 bases between. CDR3 bases: TGTGCCAGCAGCCCGGGAGGGCTGTCGAACACTGAAGCTTTCTTT. Its protein is CASSPGGLSNTEAFF.

This chain joins TRBV2 and TRBJ1-5; no firm D call. With 7 bases removed from V and 0 bases from J, the gap between germline ends came to 10 bases. The CDR3 spans 14 residues. The germline V gene encodes CDR1 SNHLY and CDR2 FYNNEI. The CDR3 coding sequence is TGTGCCAGCACAGACACGTATAGCAATCAGCCCCAGCATTTT. Translation: CASTDTYSNQPQHF.

The chain is built from TRBV27 and TRBJ2-5, with 7 bases identical to TRBD1. The CDR3 extends over 15 amino acids. V was pared by 3 bases and J by 1 base, with 5 bases of the junction left unmatched. Germline V lookup: CDR1 MNHEY, CDR2 SMNVEV (reference sequence). CDR3 sequence (DNA): TGTGCCAGCAGTTTCGGACAGGCGTTCCAAGAGACCCAGTACTTC. Amino acids: CASSFGQAFQETQYF.

This chain's CDR3 is CASSRYAGDQDEQYF. CDR3 bases: TGTGCCAGCAGCCGATATGCAGGGGATCAAGACGAGCAGTACTTC. The rearrangement uses TRBV3-1 (or the pseudogene TRBV3-2) and TRBJ2-7, with a tentative D call TRBD1 (6 bases). The CDR3 sequence is 15 residues long. Germline V gene data show CDR1 as LGHDT and CDR2 as YNNKEL (reference sequence). The V end was cut by 4 bases, the J end by 5 bases, with 18 bases between.

The V and J genes are TRBV9 and TRBJ2-1; D uncertain. Trimming left V 4 bases short and J 2 bases short, with 19 bases between. The CDR3 covers 17 residues. Germline values: CDR1 SGDLS, CDR2 YYNGEE. The DNA of the CDR3 is TGTGCCAGCAGCCCCCGTGAGTCGGGTCATCCCTACAATGAGCAGTTCTTC. It translates to CASSPRESGHPYNEQFF.

This sequence joins TRBV6-5 and TRBJ2-7; 8 nucleotides match TRBD2. V trimming: 4 bases; J trimming: 2 bases; junction bases outside the gene matches: 7. The CDR3 extends over 15 amino acids. Germline CDR1 and CDR2: MNHEY and SVGAGI. CDR3: CASSLGSGGAYEQYF. For the CDR3, the DNA is TGTGCCAGCAGTTTAGGGTCCGGGGGGGCCTACGAGCAGTACTTC.

This chain links TRBV4-1 with TRBJ1-4; D is undetermined. The CDR3 covers 14 residues. Germline values: CDR1 MGHRA, CDR2 YSYEKL. Trimming took 0 bases from V and 5 from J, leaving 7 bases between them. The CDR3 sequence is CASSQDLRNEKLFF. CDR3 in DNA: TGCGCCAGCAGCCAAGATCTACGAAATGAAAAACTGTTTTTT.

The V call is TRBV29-1, the J call TRBJ2-7, with a weak D call TRBD2 (6 bases). The CDR3 is 15 residues long. Germline loops: CDR1 SQVTM, CDR2 ANQGSEA. Trimming pared 4 bases from V and 5 bases from J, leaving 21 bases between. CDR3: CSVVGSRGFGNEQYF. The CDR3 DNA follows: TGCAGCGTTGTGGGTTCCCGGGGGTTCGGGAACGAGCAGTACTTC.

The CDR3 here is CASSQVIQGLAGGGTYEQYF. The CDR3 coding sequence is TGCGCCAGCAGCCAAGTAATCCAGGGACTAGCGGGGGGAGGCACCTACGAGCAGTACTTC. The rearrangement links TRBV4-1 to TRBJ2-7; 15 bases map to TRBD2. The V segment lost 1 base and the J segment 2 bases; nucleotides outside the gene matches: 12. The germline CDR1 and CDR2 sequences are MGHRA and YSYEKL. This CDR3 has 20 residues.

CDR3 DNA sequence: TGCGCCAGCAGCTTGGGTGGGACAAACTCCTACGAGCAGTACTTC. Its protein is CASSLGGTNSYEQYF. The genes are TRBV5-1 and TRBJ2-7, with D possibly being TRBD1 (6 bases). Germline CDR1 and CDR2: SGHRS and YFSETQ. The germline V and J ends were trimmed by 0 bases and 0 bases, with 10 bases remaining between them. The length of the CDR3 is 15 residues.

This clone appeared a single time. The rearrangement joins TRBV4-1 to TRBJ1-6, with D tentatively TRBD1 (6 bases). The CDR3 spans 16 residues. Trimming removed 0 bases from V and 7 bases from J, with 13 bases in between. Germline V gene lookup returns CDR1 MGHRA and CDR2 YSYEKL. The CDR3 here is CASSQDRGQGNSPLHF. For the CDR3, the DNA is TGCGCCAGCAGCCAAGATCGGGGCCAGGGGAATTCACCCCTCCACTTT.

The table lists this clone with a few counts. V gene TRBV6-4 combines with J gene TRBJ1-5, with a weak D call TRBD1 (6 bases). V lost 6 bases and J 0 bases, leaving 9 bases between the germline ends. The CDR3 is 14 residues long. Looked up from germline, CDR1 is MRHNA and CDR2 is SNTAGT. The CDR3 sequence: CASRGTISNQPQHF. CDR3 sequence (DNA): TGTGCCAGCAGGGGGACAATTAGCAATCAGCCCCAGCATTTT.

In the case of this clone: Other DNA sequences in the same sample also yield this CDR3. The genes are TRBV11-2 and TRBJ2-7; 11 positions match TRBD1. The CDR3 sequence is 15 residues long. CDR1 is SGHAT, CDR2 FQNNGV, per germline. Losses at the gene ends were 5 bases for V and 3 bases for J; bases not matched to a gene: 6. The CDR3 sequence: CASSPGTGGFYEQYF. DNA of the CDR3: TGTGCCAGCAGCCCAGGGACAGGGGGTTTCTACGAGCAGTACTTC.

This clone was counted only a few times. This rearrangement joins TRBV4-3 to TRBJ1-1; tentatively, D is TRBD1 (6 bases). The V and J ends lost 0 bases and 2 bases respectively, with 10 bases between them. The V gene's germline CDR1 is LGHNA and CDR2 YSLEER. This CDR3 has 15 residues. DNA for the CDR3: TGCGCCAGCAGCCAAGAAGGGACAATAAACACTGAAGCTTTCTTT. It encodes CASSQEGTINTEAFF.